This TCR beta chain was sequenced during a study of cytomegalovirus exposure and HLA in healthy donors. Germline values: CDR1 SGHNT, CDR2 YYREEE (reference sequence). CDR3 length: 16 residues. After removal of 7 bases from V and 4 bases from J, the junction contained 15 bases not matched to a gene. Findings and caveats of the study: Cytomegalovirus status was reportedly diagnosed by the classifier with high specificity and sensitivity.

Healthy bone marrow donors made up the donors. Concerning this clone: Its antigen is not identified.

PCR involved 60 Vbeta and 13 Jbeta primers. Per the original methods: Tens of millions of unique TCR beta chains, roughly 11 million shared, were counted in a later analysis. Sequenced by immunoSEQ multiplex PCR; TCRdb stores in-frame clones only, minus some. That table furnishes V, J and clone size, whereas the DNA furnished D and trimming. Found here are some 63,000 clones, about 80% of them singletons; the top ten hold approximately 3.5%. This sequence joins TRBV5-4 and TRBJ2-3; 7 nucleotides line up with TRBD2. This receptor was obtained from a woman in her thirties or forties in good health and CMV-seronegative. The sample was PBMCs. The CDR3: CASGPALRESPDTQYF. In nucleotides, the CDR3 is TGTGCCAGCGGACCAGCTTTGCGGGAGAGCCCAGATACGCAGTATTTT.